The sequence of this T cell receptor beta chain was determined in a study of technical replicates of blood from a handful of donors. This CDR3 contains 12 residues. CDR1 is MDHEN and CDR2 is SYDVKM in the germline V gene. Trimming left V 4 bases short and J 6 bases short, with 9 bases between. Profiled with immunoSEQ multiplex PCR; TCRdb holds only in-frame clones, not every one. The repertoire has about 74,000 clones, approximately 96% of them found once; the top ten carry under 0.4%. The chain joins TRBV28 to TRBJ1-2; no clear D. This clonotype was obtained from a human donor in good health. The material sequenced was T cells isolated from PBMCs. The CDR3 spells CASSSPNNGYTF. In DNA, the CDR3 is TGTGCCAGCAGTTCGCCTAATAATGGCTACACCTTC.